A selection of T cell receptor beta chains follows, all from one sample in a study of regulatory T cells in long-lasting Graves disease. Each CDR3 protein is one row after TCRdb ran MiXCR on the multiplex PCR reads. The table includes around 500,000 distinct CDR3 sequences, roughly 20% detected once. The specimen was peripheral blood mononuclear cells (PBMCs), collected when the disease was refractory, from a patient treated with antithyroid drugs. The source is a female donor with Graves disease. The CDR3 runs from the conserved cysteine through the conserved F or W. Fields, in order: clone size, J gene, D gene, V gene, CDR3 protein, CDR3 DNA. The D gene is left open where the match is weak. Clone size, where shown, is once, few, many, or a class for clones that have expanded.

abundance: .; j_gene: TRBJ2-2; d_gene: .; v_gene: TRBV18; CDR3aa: CASSPLDMNTGELFF; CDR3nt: TGTGCCAGCTCACCACTTGACATGAACACCGGGGAGCTGTTTTTT
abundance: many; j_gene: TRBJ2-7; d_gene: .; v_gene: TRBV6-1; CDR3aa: CANRRKQYF; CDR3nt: TGTGCCAACCGAAGGAAGCAGTACTTC
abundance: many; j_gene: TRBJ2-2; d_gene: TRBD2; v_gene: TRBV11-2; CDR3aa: CASSFELAGGTGELFF; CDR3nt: TGTGCCAGCAGCTTCGAACTAGCGGGAGGCACCGGGGAGCTGTTTTTT
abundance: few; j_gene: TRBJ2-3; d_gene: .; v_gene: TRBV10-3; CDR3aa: CAIRGVSFDTQYF; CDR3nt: TGTGCCATCAGGGGAGTCTCCTTTGATACGCAGTATTTT
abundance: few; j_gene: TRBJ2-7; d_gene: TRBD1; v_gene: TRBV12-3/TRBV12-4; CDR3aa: CASRLGQGSATYEQYF; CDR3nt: TGTGCCAGCAGACTAGGACAGGGAAGCGCGACCTACGAGCAGTACTTC
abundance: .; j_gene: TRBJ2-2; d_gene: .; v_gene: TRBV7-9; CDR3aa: CASSFPKASSASTGELFF; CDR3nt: TGTGCCAGCAGCTTCCCAAAGGCCTCTAGCGCTTCCACCGGGGAGCTGTTTTTT
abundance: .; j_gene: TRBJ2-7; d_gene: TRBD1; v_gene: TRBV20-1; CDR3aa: CSAPITPDRGPLYF; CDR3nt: TGCAGTGCTCCTATAACCCCGGACAGGGGCCCTCTGTACTTC
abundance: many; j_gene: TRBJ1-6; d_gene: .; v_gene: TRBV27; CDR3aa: CASSPRASSYNSPLHF; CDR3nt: TGTGCCAGCAGTCCAAGAGCCAGCTCCTATAATTCACCCCTCCACTTT
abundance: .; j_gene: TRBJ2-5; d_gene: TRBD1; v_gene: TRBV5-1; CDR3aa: CASSSVTGGQETQYF; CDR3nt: TGCGCCAGCAGCAGCGTTACAGGGGGCCAAGAGACCCAGTACTTC
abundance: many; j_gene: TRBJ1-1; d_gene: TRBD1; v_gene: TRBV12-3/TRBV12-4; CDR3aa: CASSPTGGLTEAFF; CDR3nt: TGTGCCAGCAGTCCGACAGGGGGGTTAACTGAAGCTTTCTTT
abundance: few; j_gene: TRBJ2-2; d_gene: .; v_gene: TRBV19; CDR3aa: CASSIREGAQSTGELFF; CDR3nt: TGTGCCAGTAGTATTCGGGAGGGGGCTCAGAGCACCGGGGAGCTGTTTTTT
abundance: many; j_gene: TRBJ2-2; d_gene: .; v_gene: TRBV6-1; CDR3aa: CASSDSGELFF; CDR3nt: TGTGCCAGCAGTGACAGCGGGGAGCTGTTTTTT
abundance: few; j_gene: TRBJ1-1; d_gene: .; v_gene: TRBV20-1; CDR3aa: CSARDRRGVAGMNTEAFF; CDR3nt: TGCAGTGCTAGAGACCGTAGGGGGGTAGCGGGCATGAACACTGAAGCTTTCTTT
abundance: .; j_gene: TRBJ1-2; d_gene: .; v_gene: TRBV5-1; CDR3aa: CASSLELGLDGYTF; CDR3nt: TGCGCCAGCAGCCTGGAACTAGGATTAGATGGCTACACCTTC
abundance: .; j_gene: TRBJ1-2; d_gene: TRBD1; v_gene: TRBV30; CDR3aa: CAWSNWDRGPGYTF; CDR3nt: TGTGCCTGGAGTAATTGGGACAGGGGGCCTGGCTACACCTTC
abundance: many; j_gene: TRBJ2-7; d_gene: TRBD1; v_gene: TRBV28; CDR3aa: CASSADRDYEQYF; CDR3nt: TGTGCCAGCAGTGCGGACAGGGACTACGAGCAGTACTTC
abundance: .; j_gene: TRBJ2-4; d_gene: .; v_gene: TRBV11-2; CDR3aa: CASSLDIAPGNIQYF; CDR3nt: TGTGCCAGCAGCTTAGATATAGCCCCAGGAAACATTCAGTACTTC
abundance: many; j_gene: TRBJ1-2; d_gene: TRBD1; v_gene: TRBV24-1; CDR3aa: CATSDTGQGEGYTF; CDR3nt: TGTGCCACCAGTGATACGGGACAGGGCGAAGGCTACACCTTC
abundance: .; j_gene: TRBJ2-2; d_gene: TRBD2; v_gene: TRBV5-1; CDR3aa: CASSLQEVRGSNSGELSF; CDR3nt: TGCGCCAGCAGCTTGCAGGAGGTTCGCGGGAGTAATTCCGGGGAGCTGTCTTTT
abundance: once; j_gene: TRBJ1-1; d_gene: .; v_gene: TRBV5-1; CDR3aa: CASSQDLEYSEAFF; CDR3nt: TGCGCCAGCAGCCAGGACCTGGAGTATTCTGAAGCTTTCTTT
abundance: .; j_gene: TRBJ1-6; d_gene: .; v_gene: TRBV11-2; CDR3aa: CASSLMGPGGSPLHF; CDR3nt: TGTGCCAGCAGCTTAATGGGCCCGGGGGGGTCACCCCTCCACTTT
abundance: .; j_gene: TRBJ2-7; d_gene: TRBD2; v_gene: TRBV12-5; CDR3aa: CASAPSSGDHSYEQYF; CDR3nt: TGTGCTAGTGCCCCCTCGAGCGGGGACCACTCCTACGAGCAGTACTTC
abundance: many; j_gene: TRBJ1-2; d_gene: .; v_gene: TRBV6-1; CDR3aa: CAGGPTGHGYTF; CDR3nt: TGTGCCGGAGGACCGACAGGCCATGGCTACACCTTC
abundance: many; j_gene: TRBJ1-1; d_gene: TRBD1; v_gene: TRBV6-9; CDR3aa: CASSWTGGLGTEAFF; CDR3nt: TGTGCCAGCAGTTGGACAGGGGGCTTGGGAACTGAAGCTTTCTTT
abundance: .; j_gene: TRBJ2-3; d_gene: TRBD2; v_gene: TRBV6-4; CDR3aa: CASSYFPVGVAGVTDTQYF; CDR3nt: TGTGCCAGCAGTTATTTCCCCGTAGGAGTAGCGGGAGTCACAGATACGCAGTATTTT
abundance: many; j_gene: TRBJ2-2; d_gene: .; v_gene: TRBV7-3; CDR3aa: CASSIAPYTGELFF; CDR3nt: TGTGCCAGCAGCATCGCTCCTTACACCGGGGAGCTGTTTTTT
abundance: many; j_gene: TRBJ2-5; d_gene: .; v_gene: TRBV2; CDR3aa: CASAGTQETQYF; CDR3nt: TGTGCCAGCGCCGGGACCCAAGAGACCCAGTACTTC
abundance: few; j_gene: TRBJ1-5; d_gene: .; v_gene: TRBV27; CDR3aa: CASSFLGAGVNQPQHF; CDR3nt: TGTGCCAGCAGTTTTCTGGGGGCAGGAGTCAATCAGCCCCAGCATTTT
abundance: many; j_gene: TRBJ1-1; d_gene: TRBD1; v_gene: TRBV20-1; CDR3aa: CSARRTGGNTEAFF; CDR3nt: TGCAGTGCTAGAAGGACAGGTGGGAACACTGAAGCTTTCTTT
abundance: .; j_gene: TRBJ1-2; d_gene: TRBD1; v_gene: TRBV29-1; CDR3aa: CSVSGQGRGYTF; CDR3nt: TGCAGCGTGTCGGGACAGGGACGTGGCTACACCTTC
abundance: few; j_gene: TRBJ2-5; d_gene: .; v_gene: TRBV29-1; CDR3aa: CSVEEVVF; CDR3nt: TGCAGCGTTGAAGAGGTTGTCTTC
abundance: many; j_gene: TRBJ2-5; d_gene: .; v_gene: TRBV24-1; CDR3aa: CATSASSSETQYF; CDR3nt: TGTGCCACCAGTGCAAGTTCGTCGGAGACCCAGTACTTC
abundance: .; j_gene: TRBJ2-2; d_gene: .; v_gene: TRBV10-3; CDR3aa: CAISPNTGELFF; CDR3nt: TGTGCCATCAGTCCGAACACCGGGGAGCTGTTTTTT
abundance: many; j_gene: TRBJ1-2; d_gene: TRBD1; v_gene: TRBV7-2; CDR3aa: CASSFRQGDYGYTF; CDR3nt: TGTGCCAGCAGCTTTAGACAGGGGGACTATGGCTACACCTTC
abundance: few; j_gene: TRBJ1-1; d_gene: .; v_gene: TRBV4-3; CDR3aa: CASSQRGTEAFF; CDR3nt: TGCGCCAGCAGCCAACGGGGGACTGAAGCTTTCTTT
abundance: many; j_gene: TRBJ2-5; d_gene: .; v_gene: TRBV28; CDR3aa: CASSSTPGTQETQYF; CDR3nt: TGTGCCAGCAGTTCCACCCCCGGGACCCAAGAGACCCAGTACTTC
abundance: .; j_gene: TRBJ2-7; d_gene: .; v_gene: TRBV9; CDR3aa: CASSVGGALTYEQYF; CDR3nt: TGTGCCAGCAGCGTAGGGGGGGCGTTGACCTACGAGCAGTACTTC
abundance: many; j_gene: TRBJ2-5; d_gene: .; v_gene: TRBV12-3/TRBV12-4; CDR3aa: CSSSFGQTQYF; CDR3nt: TGTTCCAGCAGTTTCGGGCAGACCCAGTACTTC
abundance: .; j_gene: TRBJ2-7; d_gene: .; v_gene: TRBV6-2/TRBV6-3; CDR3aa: CASSIRVRGYEQYF; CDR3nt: TGTGCCAGCAGTATCCGGGTCCGGGGGTACGAGCAGTACTTC
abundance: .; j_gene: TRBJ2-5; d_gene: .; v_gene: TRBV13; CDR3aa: CASSVSSVQETQYF; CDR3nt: TGTGCCAGCAGCGTATCTAGCGTCCAAGAGACCCAGTACTTC
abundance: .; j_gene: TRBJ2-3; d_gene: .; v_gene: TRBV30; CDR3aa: CAWSALSASTDTQYF; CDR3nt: TGTGCCTGGAGTGCCCTATCGGCCAGCACAGATACGCAGTATTTT
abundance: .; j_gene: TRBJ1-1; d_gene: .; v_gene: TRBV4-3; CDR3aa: CASSQRTWTEAFF; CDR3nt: TGCGCCAGCAGCCAAAGGACGTGGACTGAAGCTTTCTTT
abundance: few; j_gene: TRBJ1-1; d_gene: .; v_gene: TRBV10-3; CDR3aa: CAITRTDNTEAFF; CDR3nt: TGTGCCATCACCAGGACAGACAACACTGAAGCTTTCTTT
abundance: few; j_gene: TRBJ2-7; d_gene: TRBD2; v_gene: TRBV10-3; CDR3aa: CAIMPSGRAAGEQYF; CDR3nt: TGTGCCATCATGCCTAGCGGGAGGGCCGCGGGCGAGCAGTACTTC
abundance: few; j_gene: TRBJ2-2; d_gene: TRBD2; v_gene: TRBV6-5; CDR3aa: CASSSRTSGRSLRELFF; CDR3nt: TGTGCCAGCAGTTCGCGGACTAGCGGAAGGTCTCTCCGGGAGCTGTTTTTT
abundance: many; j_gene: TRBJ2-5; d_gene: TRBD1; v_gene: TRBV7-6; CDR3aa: CASSKGTGLSGETQYF; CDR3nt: TGTGCCAGCAGCAAAGGGACAGGGTTGAGTGGGGAGACCCAGTACTTC
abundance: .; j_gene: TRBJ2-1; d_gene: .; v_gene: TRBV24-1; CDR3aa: CATSDLRGNNEQFF; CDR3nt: TGTGCCACCAGTGATTTAAGGGGTAACAATGAGCAGTTCTTC
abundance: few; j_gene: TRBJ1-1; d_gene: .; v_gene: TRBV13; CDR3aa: CASTSAHRGQDNTEAFF; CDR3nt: TGTGCCAGCACCTCCGCACACCGGGGCCAGGACAACACTGAAGCTTTCTTT
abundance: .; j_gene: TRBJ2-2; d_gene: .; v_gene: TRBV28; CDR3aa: CASSGAGTGEPFF; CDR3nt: TGTGCCAGCTCCGGAGCGGGCACCGGGGAGCCGTTTTTT
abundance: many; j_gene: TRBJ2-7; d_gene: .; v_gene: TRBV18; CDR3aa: CASSPSYPPEQYF; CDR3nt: TGTGCCAGCTCACCATCGTACCCCCCCGAGCAGTACTTC
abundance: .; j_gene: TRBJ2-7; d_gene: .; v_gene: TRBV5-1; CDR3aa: CASSLVIPLEQYF; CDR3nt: TGCGCCAGCAGCTTGGTAATCCCCCTCGAGCAGTACTTC
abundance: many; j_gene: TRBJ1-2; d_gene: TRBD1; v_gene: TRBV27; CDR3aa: CASSGPTGSHGYTF; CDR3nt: TGTGCCAGCAGTGGACCGACAGGGTCCCATGGCTACACCTTC
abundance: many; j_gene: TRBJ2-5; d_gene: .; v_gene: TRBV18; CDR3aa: CASSRRRVVETQYF; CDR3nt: TGTGCCAGCTCACGTCGGCGAGTCGTGGAGACCCAGTACTTC
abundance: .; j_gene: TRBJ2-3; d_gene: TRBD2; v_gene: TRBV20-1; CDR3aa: CSASFSGSRYF; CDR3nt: TGCAGTGCTAGTTTTAGCGGGAGTCGGTATTTT